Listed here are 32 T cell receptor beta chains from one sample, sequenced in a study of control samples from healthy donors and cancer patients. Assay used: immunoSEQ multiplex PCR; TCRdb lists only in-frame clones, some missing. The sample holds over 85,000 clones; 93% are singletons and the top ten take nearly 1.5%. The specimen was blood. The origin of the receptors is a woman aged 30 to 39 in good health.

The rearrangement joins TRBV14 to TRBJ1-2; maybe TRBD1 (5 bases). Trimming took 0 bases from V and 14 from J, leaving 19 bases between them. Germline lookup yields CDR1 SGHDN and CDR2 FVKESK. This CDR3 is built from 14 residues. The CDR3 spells CASSQDLLGASYTF. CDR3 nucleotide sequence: TGTGCCAGCAGCCAAGATCTACTAGGGGCATCTTATACCTTC.

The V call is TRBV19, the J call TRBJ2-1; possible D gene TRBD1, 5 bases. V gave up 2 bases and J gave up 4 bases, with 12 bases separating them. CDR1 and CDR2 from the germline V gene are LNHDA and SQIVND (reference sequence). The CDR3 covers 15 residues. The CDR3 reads CASSIWGGGYNEQFF. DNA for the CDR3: TGTGCCAGTAGTATATGGGGCGGTGGGTACAATGAGCAGTTCTTC.

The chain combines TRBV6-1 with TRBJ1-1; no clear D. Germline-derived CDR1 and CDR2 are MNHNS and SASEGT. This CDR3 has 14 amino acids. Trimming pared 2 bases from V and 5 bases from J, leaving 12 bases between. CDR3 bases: TGTGCCAGCAGTGAACAATGGGGTCTAACTGAAGCTTTCTTT. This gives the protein CASSEQWGLTEAFF.

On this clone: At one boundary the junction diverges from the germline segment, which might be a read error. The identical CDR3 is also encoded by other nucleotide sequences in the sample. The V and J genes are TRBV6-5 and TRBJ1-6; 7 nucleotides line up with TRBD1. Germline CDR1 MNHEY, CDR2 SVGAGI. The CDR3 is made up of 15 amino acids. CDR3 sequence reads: CASRLTGQPNSPLHF. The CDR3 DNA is TGTGCCAGCAGGCTGACGGGACAGCCGAATTCACCCCTCCACTTC.

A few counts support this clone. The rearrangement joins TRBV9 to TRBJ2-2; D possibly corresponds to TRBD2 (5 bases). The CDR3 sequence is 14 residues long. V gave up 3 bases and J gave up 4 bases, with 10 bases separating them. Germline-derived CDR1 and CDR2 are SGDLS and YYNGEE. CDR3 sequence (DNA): TGTGCCAGCAGCGCACCAACTAGCACCGGGGAGCTGTTTTTT. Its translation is CASSAPTSTGELFF. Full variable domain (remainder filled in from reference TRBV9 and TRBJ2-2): DSGVTQTPKHLITATGQRVTLRCSPRSGDLSVYWYQQSLDQGLQFLIQYYNGEERAKGNILERFSAQQFPDLHSELNLSSLELGDSALYFCASSAPTSTGELFFGEGSRLTVL.

CDR3 in DNA: TGTGCCAGCAGCCAAGAAACAGGGCTACAAGAGACCCAGTACTTC. The encoded protein is CASSQETGLQETQYF. The rearrangement links TRBV3-1 (or the pseudogene TRBV3-2) to TRBJ2-5; D is perhaps TRBD1 (6 bases). Germline V gene sequence: CDR1 LGHDT, CDR2 YNNKEL (reference sequence). The CDR3 loop spans 15 amino acids. The V and J ends lost 0 bases and 2 bases respectively, with 10 bases between them.

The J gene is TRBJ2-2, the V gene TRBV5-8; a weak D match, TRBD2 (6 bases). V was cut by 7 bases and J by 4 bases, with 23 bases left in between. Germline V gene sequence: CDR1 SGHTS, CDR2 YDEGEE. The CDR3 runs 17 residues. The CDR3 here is CASGRASGSGGTGELFF. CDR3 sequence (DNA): TGTGCCAGCGGCAGGGCGAGCGGGTCTGGGGGCACCGGGGAGCTGTTTTTT.

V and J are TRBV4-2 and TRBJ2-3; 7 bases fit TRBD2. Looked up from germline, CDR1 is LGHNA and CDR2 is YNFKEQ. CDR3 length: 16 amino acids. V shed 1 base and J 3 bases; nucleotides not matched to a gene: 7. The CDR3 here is CASSQGAGDGTDTQYF. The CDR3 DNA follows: TGTGCCAGCAGCCAAGGGGCGGGGGATGGTACAGATACGCAGTATTTT.

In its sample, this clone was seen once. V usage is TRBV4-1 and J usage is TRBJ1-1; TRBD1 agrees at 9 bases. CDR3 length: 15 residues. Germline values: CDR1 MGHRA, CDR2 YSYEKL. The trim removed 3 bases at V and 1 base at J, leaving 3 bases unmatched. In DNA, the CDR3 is TGCGCCAGCAGCCAGGTGACAGGGGGGAACACTGAAGCTTTCTTT. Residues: CASSQVTGGNTEAFF.

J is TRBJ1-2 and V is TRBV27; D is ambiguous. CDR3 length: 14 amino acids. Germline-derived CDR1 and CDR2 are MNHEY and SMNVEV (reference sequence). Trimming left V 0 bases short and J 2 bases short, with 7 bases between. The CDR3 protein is CASSLSSGNYGYTF. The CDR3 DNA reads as TGTGCCAGCAGTTTATCCAGTGGAAACTATGGCTACACCTTC.

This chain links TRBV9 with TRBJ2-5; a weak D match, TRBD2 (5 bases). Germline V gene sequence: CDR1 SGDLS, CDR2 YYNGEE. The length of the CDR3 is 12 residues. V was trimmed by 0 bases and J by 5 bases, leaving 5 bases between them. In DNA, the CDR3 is TGTGCCAGCAGCGTAGGGGAGGAGACCCAGTACTTC. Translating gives CASSVGEETQYF.

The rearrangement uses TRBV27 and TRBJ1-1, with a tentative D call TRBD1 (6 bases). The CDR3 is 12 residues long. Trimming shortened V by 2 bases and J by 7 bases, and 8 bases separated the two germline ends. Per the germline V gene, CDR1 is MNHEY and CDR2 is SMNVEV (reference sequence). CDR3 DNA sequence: TGTGCCAGCAGTTTAATGACAGGTGAAGCTTTCTTT. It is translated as CASSLMTGEAFF.

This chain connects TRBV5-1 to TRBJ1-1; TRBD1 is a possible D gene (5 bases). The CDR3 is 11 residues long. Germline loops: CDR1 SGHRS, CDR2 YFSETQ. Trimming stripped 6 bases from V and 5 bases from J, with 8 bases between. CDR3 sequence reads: CASKGETEAFF. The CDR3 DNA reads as TGCGCCAGCAAAGGGGAGACTGAAGCTTTCTTT.

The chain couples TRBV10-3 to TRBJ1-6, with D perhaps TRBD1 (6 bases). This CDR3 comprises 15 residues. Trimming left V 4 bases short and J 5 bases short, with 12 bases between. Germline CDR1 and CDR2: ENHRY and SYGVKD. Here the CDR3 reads CAISGQVRNNSPLHF. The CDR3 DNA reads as TGTGCCATCAGTGGACAGGTAAGAAATAATTCACCCCTCCACTTT.

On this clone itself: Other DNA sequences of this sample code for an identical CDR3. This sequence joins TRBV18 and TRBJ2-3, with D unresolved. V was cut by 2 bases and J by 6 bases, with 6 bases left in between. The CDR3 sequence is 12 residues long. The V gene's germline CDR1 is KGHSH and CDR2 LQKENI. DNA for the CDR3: TGTGCCAGCTCACCATCAGCGGATACGCAGTATTTT. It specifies CASSPSADTQYF.

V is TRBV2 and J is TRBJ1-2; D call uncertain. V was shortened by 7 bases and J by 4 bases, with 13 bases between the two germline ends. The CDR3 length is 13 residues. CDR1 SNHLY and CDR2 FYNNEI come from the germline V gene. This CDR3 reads CASKGSLTYGYTF. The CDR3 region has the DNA TGTGCCAGCAAGGGCAGCCTAACCTATGGCTACACCTTC. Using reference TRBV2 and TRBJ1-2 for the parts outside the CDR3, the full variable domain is EPEVTQTPSHQVTQMGQEVILRCVPISNHLYFYWYRQILGQKVEFLVSFYNNEISEKSEIFDDQFSVERPDGSNFTLKIRSTKLEDSAMYFCASKGSLTYGYTFGSGTRLTVV.

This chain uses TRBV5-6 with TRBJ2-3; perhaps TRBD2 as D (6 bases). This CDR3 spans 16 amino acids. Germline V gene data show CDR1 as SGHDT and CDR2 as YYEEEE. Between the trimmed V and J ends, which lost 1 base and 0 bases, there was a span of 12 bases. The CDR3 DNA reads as TGTGCCAGCAGCTTGAGGCAGGGACTTAGCACAGATACGCAGTATTTT. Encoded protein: CASSLRQGLSTDTQYF.

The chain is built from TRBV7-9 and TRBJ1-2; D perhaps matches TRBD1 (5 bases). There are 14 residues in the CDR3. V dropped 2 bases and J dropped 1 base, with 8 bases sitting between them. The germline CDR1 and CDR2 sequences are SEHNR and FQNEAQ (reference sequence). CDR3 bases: TGTGCCAGCAGCTTAAGCCAGGGTAACTATGGCTACACCTTC. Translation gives CASSLSQGNYGYTF.

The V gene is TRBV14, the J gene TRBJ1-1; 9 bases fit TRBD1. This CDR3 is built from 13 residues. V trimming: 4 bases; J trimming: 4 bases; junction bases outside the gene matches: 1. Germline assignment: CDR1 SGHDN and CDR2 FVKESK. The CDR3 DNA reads TGTGCCAGCAGCCTGACAGGGGGCACTGAAGCTTTCTTT. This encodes CASSLTGGTEAFF.

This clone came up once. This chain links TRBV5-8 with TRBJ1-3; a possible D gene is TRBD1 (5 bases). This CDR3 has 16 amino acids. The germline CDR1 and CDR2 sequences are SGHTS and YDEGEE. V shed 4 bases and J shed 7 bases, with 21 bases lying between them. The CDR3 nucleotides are TGTGCCAGCAGCCAAGTTCTGCAGGCAGGGAGGAACACCATATATTTT. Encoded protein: CASSQVLQAGRNTIYF.

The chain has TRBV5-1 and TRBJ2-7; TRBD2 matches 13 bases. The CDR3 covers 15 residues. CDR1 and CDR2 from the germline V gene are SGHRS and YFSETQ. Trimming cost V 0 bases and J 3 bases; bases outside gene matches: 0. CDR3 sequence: CASSLGTSGSYEQYF. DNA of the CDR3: TGCGCCAGCAGCTTGGGGACTAGCGGGAGCTACGAGCAGTACTTC.

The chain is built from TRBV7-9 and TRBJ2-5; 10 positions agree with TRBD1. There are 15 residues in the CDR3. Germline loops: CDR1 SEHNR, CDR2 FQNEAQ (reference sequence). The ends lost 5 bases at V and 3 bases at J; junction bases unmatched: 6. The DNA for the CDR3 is TGTGCCAGCAGCGCTATCGGGACAGGGGAAGAGACCCAGTACTTC. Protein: CASSAIGTGEETQYF.

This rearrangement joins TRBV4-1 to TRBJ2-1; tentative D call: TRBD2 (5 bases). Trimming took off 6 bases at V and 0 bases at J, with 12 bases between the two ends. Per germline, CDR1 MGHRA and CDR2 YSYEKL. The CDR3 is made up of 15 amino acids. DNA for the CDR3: TGCGCCAGCAGTCTCGAGCGGAGCTCCTACAATGAGCAGTTCTTC. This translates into CASSLERSSYNEQFF.

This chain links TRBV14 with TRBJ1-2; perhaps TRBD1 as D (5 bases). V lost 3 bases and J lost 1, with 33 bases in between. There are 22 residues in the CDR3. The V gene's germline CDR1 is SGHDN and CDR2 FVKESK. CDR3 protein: CASSHTFIRQKGIGGGNYGYTF. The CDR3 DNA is TGTGCCAGCAGCCATACTTTTATTAGACAGAAGGGCATTGGAGGTGGTAACTATGGCTACACCTTC.

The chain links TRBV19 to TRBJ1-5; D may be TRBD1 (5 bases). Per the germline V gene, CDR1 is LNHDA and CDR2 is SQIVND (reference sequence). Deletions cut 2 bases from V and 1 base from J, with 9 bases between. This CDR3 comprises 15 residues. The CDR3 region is CASSIFGASNQPQHF. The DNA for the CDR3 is TGTGCCAGTAGTATATTCGGGGCGAGCAATCAGCCCCAGCATTTT.

The CDR3 DNA sequence: TGTGCCTGGATGGGGTTTGCGAATTCACCCCTCCACTTT. Residues: CAWMGFANSPLHF. The chain carries TRBV30 and TRBJ1-6; D is unresolved. Germline CDR1 reads GTSNPN; CDR2 reads SVGIG (reference sequence). V dropped 4 bases and J dropped 7 bases, with 11 bases sitting between them. The CDR3 has 13 residues.

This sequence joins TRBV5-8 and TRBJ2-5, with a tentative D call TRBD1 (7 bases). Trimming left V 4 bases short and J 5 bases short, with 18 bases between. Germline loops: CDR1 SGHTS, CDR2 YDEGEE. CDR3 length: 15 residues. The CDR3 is CASSLGGGGTETQYF. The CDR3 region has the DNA TGTGCCAGCAGCCTAGGAGGGGGCGGGACTGAGACCCAGTACTTC.

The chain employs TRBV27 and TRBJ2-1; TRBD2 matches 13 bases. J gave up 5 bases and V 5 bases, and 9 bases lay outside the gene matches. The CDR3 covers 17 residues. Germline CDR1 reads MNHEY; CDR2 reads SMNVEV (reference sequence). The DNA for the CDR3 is TGTGCCAGCAGTCGTCCCGGACTAGCGGGAGTCAACAATGAGCAGTTCTTC. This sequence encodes CASSRPGLAGVNNEQFF.

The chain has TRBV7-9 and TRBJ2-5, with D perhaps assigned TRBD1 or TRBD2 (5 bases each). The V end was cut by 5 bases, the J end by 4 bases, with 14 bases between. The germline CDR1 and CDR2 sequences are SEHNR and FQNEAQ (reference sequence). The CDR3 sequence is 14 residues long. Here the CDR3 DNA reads TGTGCCAGCAGCGCGAAAGGGACGGGAGAGACCCAGTACTTC. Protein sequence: CASSAKGTGETQYF.

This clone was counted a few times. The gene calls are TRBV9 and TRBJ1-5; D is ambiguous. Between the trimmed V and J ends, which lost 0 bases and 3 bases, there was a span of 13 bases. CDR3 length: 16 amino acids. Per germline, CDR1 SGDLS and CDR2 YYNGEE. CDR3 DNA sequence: TGTGCCAGCAGCGTAGACTGGGGATTGTACAATCAGCCCCAGCATTTT. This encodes CASSVDWGLYNQPQHF.

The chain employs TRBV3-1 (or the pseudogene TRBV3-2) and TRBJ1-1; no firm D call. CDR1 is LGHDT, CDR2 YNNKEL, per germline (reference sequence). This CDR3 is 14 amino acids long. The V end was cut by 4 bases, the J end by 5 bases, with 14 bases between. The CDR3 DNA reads TGTGCCAGCAGCCCGTCGGGAGCCGGAACTGAAGCTTTCTTT. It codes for CASSPSGAGTEAFF.

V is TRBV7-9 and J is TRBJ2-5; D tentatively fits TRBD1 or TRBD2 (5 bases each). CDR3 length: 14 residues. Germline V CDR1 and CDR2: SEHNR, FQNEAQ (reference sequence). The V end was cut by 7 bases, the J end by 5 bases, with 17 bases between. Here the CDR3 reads CASTSGGRLETQYF. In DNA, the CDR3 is TGTGCCAGCACCTCTGGGGGTCGGTTGGAGACCCAGTACTTC.